This TCR beta chain was recovered during a study of shared clonotypes between healthy human individuals (dated by TCRdb to 2018 to 2021). As for the study more broadly: The cohort included a few men and a couple of women between 18 and 49 years of age. Leukapheresis yielded between about 0.85 and 9.5 billion PBMCs per donor. To increase sequencing depth and limit assay-specific biases, TCR repertoire library preparation and sequencing were carried out by different laboratories using diverse techniques. To estimate repertoire size and how much clonotype sharing occurs between individuals, the study deeply sequenced the blood TCR repertoires of roughly 5 healthy adults. For each donor, CD4 naive and CD4 memory were each given three plates, CD8 naive was given two plates, and CD8 memory was given one plate.

Using the deep immunoSEQ assay, TCR CDR3 regions were amplified from genomic DNA by multiplex PCR. Genomic DNA extracted from each cell subset was distributed evenly over all wells of several immunoSEQ 96-well plates, and each plate served as one replicate. Each replicate PCR for sorted subsets received around 200 ng genomic DNA, equal to about 30,000 T cell genomes. Purified libraries were measured with a Qubit 3.0 fluorometer, size-checked on a Bioanalyzer 2100, and measured again with the KAPA Library Quantification kit. Every immunoSEQ 96-well plate was sequenced on a separate single-read 150-cycle Illumina NextSeq 550 flow cell. In the authors' own workflow: Because the immunoSEQ output included only junctional sequences and no quality scores, the filtering could not be the same as the filtering used for full-length reads. Sequences were annotated with PyIR, a Python wrapper for IgBLAST v1.9, using IMGT germline references to assign V/J genes and CDR3. Reads were filtered out if the reads had weak V/J assignments (E-value above 1e-6), no CDR3, stop codons, out-of-frame junctions, or ambiguous translated residues. V3J clonotypes were defined as sequences sharing the same inferred V gene, J gene, and CDR3 amino acid sequence. Percentage overlap between repertoires was calculated by dividing the number of shared unique clonotypes by the size of the smaller repertoire. Richness of each repertoire was evaluated using RTK rarefaction, the Chao1 estimator, and Recon v2.1 estimates of unobserved clonotypes. Generation probabilities for all TCRbeta clonotypes obtained by the gDNA method from a few donors were computed using OLGA. Entries here come from immuneACCESS through TCRdb and include only in-frame sequences with V and J called. Some clones fail to appear in such tables; in the studies checked, an unresolved V gene covers under half of the shortfall, and the cause of the remainder is unknown. That table gives V, J and clone size, and the DNA gave D and trimming. For this sample the table gives over a million clones, of which around 82% were detected only once. The ten largest clones capture roughly 0.57% of the sample.

The donors were healthy, HIV-negative adults with no recently reported acute infections or vaccinations. Every donor was a Caucasian adult residing in Nashville, Tennessee, USA. Magnetic negative selection was used to enrich CD4+ T cells, after which naive cells were positively selected on CD45RA and the negative fraction became the memory subset. After blood collection by leukapheresis, PBMCs were isolated using Ficoll-Histopaque density gradient centrifugation and then cryopreserved in the vapor phase of liquid nitrogen. Purity and quantity of every magnetically sorted T cell population were checked by analytical flow cytometry. From each sorted fraction, genomic DNA was isolated and quantified by UV absorbance on a Nanodrop 2000c. Overall study results and their limits: Compared with non-shared clonotypes, the clonotypes found in all four sorted-subset donors had higher generation probabilities. Naive subsets generally had larger estimated clonotype richness than memory subsets did. When a few donors were compared, the shared fraction of clonotypes was about 5% for naive CD4, about 4% for naive CD8, roughly 2.5% for memory CD4, and approximately 0.4% for memory CD8. Sampling was restricted to blood, and TCR repertoires in tissues likely differ from the TCR repertoires found in blood. Because the study included only a small number of donors, the genetic and exposure-history diversity represented was limited. Even with the large sequencing depth, rarefaction of the sorted-subset datasets indicated that sequencing was incomplete. Based on pairwise subsampling, the degree of clonotype sharing among donors was expected to be affected by sequencing depth.

V is clipped by 2 bases and J by 3 bases, and the sequence between their germline boundaries is 8 bases long. The germline V gene supplies CDR1 SGHAT and CDR2 FQNNGV. From cysteine to phenylalanine, the CDR3 is 13 amino acids long. The entry retains the CDR3 DNA only, 39 bases that are in frame from base 1. This clone was observed many times. Its specific antigen is unknown. Per-base qualities were not stored, and no clone one base away is much larger. This receptor was taken from a man between 18 and 35 years old in good health. Some clones in this sample may be carry-over from other donors' samples. The rearrangement joined TRBV11-2 to TRBJ2-7; no D gene call is confident. Specimen: memory CD4+ T cells from PBMCs. The cell subset or site label on this specimen signifies: CD45RA-negative fraction. The nucleotide sequence is TGTGCCAGCAGCTTAAGGCTAAACTACGAGCAGTACTTC. Its product reads: CASSLRLNYEQYF.